This TCR beta chain was retrieved from a study of Graves' ophthalmopathy and Graves' hyperthyroidism. General study points: Blood samples also showed most expanded thyroid clonotypes exceeding 0.001 frequency.

This clonotype was detected many times. Its antigen remains unidentified. Ophthalmopathy was moderately-to-severely active, CAS at least 3, NOSPECS at least 4, lasting under 3 months. Amplification of the TCR beta CDR3 regions used RNA transcripts (as template). The authors performed first-round RT-PCR with HTBI primers and then a second-round multiplex PCR. TCRdb used MiXCR to reprocess the multiplex PCR reads, holding one entry per CDR3 protein. The table has about 480,000 distinct CDR3 sequences, approximately 14% seen once. The CDR3 has 14 amino acids. Germline lookup yields CDR1 SGHVS and CDR2 FNYEAQ. Deletions cut 1 base from V and 1 base from J, with 7 bases between.

The chain uses TRBV7-6 and TRBJ1-1; no reliable D call. The specimen sequenced was blood. The TCR originated in a woman in her 30s with Graves' ophthalmopathy. The CDR3 reads CASSLEYRNTEAFF. CDR3 bases: TGTGCCAGCAGCTTAGAATACAGGAACACTGAAGCTTTCTTT.